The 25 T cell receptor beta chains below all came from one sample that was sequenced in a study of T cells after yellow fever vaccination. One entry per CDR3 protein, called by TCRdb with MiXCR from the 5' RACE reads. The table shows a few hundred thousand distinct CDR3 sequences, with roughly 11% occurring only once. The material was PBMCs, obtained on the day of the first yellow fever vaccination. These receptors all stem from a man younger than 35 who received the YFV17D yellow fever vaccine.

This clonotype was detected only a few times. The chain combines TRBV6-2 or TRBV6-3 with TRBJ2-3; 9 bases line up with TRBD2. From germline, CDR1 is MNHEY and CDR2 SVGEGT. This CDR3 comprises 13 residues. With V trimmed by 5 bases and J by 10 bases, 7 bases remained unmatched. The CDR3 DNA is TGTGCCAGCAGTGACTTAATAGCGGGGGCGCAGTATTTT. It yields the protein CASSDLIAGAQYF.

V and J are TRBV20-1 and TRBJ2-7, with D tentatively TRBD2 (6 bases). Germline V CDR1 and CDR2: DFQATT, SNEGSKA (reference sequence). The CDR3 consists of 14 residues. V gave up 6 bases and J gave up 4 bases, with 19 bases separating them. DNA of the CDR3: TGCAGTGCCACCGAGAGGCGGGGCCCGTACGAGCAGTACGTC. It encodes CSATERRGPYEQYV.

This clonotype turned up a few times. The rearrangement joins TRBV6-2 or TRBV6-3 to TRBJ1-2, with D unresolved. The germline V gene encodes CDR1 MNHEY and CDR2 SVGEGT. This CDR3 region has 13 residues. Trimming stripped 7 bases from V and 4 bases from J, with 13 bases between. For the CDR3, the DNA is TGTGCCAGCATTGGAGACGGCATCTATGGCTACACCTTC. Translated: CASIGDGIYGYTF.

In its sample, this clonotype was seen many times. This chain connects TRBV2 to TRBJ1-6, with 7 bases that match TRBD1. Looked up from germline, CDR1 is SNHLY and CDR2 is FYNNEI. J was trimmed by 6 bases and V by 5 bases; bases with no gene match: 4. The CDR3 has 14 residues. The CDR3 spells CASSSQGSNSPLHF. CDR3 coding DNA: TGTGCCAGCAGTTCACAGGGGAGTAATTCACCCCTCCACTTT. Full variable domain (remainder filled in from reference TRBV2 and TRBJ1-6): EPEVTQTPSHQVTQMGQEVILRCVPISNHLYFYWYRQILGQKVEFLVSFYNNEISEKSEIFDDQFSVERPDGSNFTLKIRSTKLEDSAMYFCASSSQGSNSPLHFGNGTRLTVT.

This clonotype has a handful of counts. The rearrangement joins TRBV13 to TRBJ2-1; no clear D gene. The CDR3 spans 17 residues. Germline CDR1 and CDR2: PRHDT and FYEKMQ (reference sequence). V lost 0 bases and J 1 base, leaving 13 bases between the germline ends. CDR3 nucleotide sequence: TGTGCCAGCAGCTTAGGGGCGGCGGCACATTCCTACAATGAGCAGTTCTTC. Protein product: CASSLGAAAHSYNEQFF.

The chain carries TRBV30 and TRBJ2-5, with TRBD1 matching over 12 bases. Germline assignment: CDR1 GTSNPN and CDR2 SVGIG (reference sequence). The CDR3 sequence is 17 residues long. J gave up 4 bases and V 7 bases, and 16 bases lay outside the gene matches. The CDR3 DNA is TGTGCCTCCGACTTGGGGACAGGGGGCACATATCGAGAGACCCAGTACTTC. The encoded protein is CASDLGTGGTYRETQYF. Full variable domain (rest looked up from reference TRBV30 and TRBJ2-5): SQTIHQWPATLVQPVGSPLSLECTVEGTSNPNLYWYRQAAGRGLQLLFYSVGIGQISSEVPQNLSASRPQDRQFILSSKKLLLSDSGFYLCASDLGTGGTYRETQYFGPGTRLLVL.

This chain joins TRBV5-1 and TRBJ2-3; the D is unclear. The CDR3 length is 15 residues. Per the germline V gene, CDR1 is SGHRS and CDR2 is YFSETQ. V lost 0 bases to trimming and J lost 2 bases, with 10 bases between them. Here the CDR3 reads CASSLDSVPTDTQYF. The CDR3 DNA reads TGCGCCAGCAGCTTGGACAGTGTCCCCACAGATACGCAGTATTTT.

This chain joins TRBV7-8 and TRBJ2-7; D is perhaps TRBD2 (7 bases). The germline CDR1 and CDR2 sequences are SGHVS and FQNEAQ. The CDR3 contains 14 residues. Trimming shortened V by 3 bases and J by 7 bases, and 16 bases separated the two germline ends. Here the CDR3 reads CASSFSRGLGEQYV. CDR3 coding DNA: TGTGCCAGCAGCTTTTCGCGGGGGCTGGGAGAGCAGTACGTC.

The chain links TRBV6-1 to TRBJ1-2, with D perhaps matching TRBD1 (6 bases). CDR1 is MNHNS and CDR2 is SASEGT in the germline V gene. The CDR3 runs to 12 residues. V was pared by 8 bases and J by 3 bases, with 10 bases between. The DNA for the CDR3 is TGTGCCAGCGGGGACATATACTATGGCTACACCTTC. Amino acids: CASGDIYYGYTF.

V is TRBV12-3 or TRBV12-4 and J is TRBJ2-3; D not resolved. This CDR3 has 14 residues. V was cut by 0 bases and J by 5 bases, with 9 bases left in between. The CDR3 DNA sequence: TGTGCCAGCAGTTTAGCGGGGTTGGGAGATACGCAGTATTTT. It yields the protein CASSLAGLGDTQYF.

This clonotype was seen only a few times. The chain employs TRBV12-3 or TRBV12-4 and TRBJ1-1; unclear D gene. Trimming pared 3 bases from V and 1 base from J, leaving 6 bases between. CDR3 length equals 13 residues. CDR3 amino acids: CASSFEANTEAFF. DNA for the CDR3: TGTGCCAGCAGTTTTGAGGCGAACACTGAAGCTTTCTTT.

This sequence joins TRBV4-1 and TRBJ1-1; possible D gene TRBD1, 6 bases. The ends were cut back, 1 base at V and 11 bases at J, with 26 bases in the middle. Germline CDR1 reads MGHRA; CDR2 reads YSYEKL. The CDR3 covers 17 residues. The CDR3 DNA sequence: TGCGCCAGCAGCCAAGTGTCCGGGGGCGCGCCCCTAGGAGGGGCTTTCTTT. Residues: CASSQVSGGAPLGGAFF.

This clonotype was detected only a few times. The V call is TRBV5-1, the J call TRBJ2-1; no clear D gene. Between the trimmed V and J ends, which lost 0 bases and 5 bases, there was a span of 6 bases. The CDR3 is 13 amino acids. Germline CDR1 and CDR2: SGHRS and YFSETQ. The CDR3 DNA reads TGCGCCAGCAGCTTGGGAATCGACAATGAGCAGTTCTTC. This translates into CASSLGIDNEQFF.

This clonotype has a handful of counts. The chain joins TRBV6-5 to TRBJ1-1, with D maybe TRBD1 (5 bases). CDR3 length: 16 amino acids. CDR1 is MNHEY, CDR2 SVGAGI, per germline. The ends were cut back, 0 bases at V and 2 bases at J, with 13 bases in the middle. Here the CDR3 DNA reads TGTGCCAGCAGTTACTCGCTTGCAGGGAAAAACACTGAAGCTTTCTTT. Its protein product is CASSYSLAGKNTEAFF.

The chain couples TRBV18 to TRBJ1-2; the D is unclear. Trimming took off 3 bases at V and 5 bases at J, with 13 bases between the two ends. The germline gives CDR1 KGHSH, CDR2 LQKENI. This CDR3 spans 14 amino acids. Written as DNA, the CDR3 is TGTGCCAGCTCACCTGAACTTGGACCGTATGGCTACACCTTC. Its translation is CASSPELGPYGYTF.

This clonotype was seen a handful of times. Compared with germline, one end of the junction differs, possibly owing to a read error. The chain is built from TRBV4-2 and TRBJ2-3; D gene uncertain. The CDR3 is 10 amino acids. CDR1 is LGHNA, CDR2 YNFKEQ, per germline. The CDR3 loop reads CASSQEYKVF. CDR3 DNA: TGTGCCAGCAGCCAAGAATATAAAGTCTTT.

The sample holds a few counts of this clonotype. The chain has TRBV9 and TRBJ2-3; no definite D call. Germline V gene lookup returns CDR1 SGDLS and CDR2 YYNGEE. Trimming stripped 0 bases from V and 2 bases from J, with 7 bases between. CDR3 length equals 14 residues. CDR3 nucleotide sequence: TGTGCCAGCAGCGTAGTTTGGAACACAGATACGCAGTATTTT. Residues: CASSVVWNTDTQYF.

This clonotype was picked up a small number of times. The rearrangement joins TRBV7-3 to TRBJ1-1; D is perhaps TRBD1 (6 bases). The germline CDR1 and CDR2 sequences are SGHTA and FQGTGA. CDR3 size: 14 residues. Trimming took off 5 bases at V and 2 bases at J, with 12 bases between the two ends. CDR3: CASSPGTSNTEAFF. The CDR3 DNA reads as TGTGCCAGCAGCCCCGGGACAAGTAACACTGAAGCTTTCTTT.

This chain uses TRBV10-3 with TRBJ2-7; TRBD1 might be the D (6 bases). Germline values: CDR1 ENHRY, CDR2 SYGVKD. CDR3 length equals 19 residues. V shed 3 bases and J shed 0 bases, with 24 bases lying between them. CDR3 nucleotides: TGTGCCATCAGTGAAGATTTGGGGTTAGGGGCAGGGGACTCCTACGAGCAGTACTTC. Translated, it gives CAISEDLGLGAGDSYEQYF.

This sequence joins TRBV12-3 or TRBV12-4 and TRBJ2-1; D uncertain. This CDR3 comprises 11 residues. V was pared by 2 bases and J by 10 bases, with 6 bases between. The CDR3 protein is CASSLQGEQFF. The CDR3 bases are TGTGCCAGCAGTTTACAAGGAGAGCAGTTCTTC.

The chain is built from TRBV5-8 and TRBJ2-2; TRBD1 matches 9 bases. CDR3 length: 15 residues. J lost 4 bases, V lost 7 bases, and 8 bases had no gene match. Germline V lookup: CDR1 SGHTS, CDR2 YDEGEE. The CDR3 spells CASGYKGQGTGELFF. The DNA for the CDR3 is TGTGCCAGCGGCTACAAGGGACAGGGCACCGGGGAGCTGTTTTTT.

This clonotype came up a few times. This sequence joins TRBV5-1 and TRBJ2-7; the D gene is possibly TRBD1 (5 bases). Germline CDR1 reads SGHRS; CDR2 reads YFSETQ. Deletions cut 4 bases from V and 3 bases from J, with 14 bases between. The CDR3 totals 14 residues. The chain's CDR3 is CASSLDPGIYEQYV. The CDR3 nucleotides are TGCGCCAGCAGCCTGGACCCAGGGATCTACGAGCAGTACGTC.

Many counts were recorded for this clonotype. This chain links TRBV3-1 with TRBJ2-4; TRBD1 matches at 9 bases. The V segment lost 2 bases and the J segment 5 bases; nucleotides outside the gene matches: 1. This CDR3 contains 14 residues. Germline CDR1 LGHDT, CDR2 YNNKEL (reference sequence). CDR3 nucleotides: TGTGCCAGCAGCCAAAGGGACAGGGAAAACATTCAGTACTTC. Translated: CASSQRDRENIQYF. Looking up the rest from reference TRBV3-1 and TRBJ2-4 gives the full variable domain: DTAVSQTPKYLVTQMGNDKSIKCEQNLGHDTMYWYKQDSKKFLKIMFSYNNKELIINETVPNRFSPKSPDKAHLNLHINSLELGDSAVYFCASSQRDRENIQYFGAGTRLSVL.

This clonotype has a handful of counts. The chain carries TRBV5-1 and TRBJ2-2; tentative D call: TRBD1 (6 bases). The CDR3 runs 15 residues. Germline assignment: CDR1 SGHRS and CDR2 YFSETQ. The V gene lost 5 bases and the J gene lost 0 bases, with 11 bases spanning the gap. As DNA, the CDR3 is TGCGCCAGCAGAGAGGGGGACCCGAACACCGGGGAGCTGTTTTTT. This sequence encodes CASREGDPNTGELFF.

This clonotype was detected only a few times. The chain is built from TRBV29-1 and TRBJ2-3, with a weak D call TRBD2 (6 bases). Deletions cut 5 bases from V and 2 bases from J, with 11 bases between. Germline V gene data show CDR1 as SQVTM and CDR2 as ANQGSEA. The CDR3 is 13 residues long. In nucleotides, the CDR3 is TGCAGCGTTCGTGGCGGGGCCACAGATACGCAGTATTTT. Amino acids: CSVRGGATDTQYF.